The next 27 T cell receptor beta chains were all read from a single sample in a study of cytomegalovirus exposure and HLA in healthy donors. The PCR ran on 60 Vbeta and 13 Jbeta primers. The repertoire was sequenced with immunoSEQ multiplex PCR; TCRdb's copy has only in-frame clones and lacks some. The data show under 200,000 clones, with 65% to 80% seen just once and approximately 0.7% held by the top ten. Sequenced: PBMCs. These receptors were taken from a woman between 40 and 50 years old in good health and CMV-seronegative.

This sequence joins TRBV5-8 and TRBJ1-1; D unclear. This CDR3 comprises 15 residues. Germline CDR1 and CDR2: SGHTS and YDEGEE. V lost 0 bases and J lost 1, with 10 bases in between. Here the CDR3 reads CASSLVRGGNTEAFF. The DNA for the CDR3 is TGTGCCAGCAGCTTGGTCCGGGGTGGGAACACTGAAGCTTTCTTT.

The gene calls are TRBV10-3 and TRBJ2-3; 10 bases fit TRBD2. This CDR3 is 13 amino acids long. V shed 8 bases, J shed 7 bases, and the junction held 6 bases outside the gene matches. The V gene's germline CDR1 is ENHRY and CDR2 SYGVKD. CDR3: CAIQAGGQYTQYF. The CDR3 coding sequence is TGTGCCATCCAAGCGGGGGGGCAATATACGCAGTATTTT.

The chain combines TRBV10-3 with TRBJ2-1; 11 nucleotides match TRBD2. Germline values: CDR1 ENHRY, CDR2 SYGVKD. The CDR3 consists of 16 residues. V shed 8 bases and J 3 bases; nucleotides not matched to a gene: 9. The CDR3 here is CAIGPGTSGIYNEQFF. CDR3 bases: TGTGCCATCGGACCCGGGACTAGCGGTATCTACAATGAGCAGTTCTTC.

V usage is TRBV7-6 and J usage is TRBJ2-3; TRBD2 agrees at 11 bases. Germline CDR1 reads SGHVS; CDR2 reads FNYEAQ. The length of the CDR3 is 16 residues. V lost 5 bases and J lost 2; bases outside the gene matches: 6. The CDR3: CASSALAGGHTDTQYF. CDR3 in DNA: TGTGCCAGCAGCGCCCTAGCGGGGGGCCACACAGATACGCAGTATTTT.

The chain carries TRBV30 and TRBJ1-6; tentatively, D is TRBD1 (5 bases). Germline CDR1 reads GTSNPN; CDR2 reads SVGIG (reference sequence). Trimming removed 0 bases from V and 7 bases from J, with 16 bases in between. The CDR3 length is 16 residues. The CDR3 sequence: CAWSVATGGRNSPLHF. CDR3 coding DNA: TGTGCCTGGAGTGTTGCCACGGGGGGGAGGAATTCACCCCTCCACTTT.

This sequence joins TRBV2 and TRBJ2-5, with 10 nucleotides matching TRBD1. The CDR3 runs to 13 residues. V gave up 4 bases and J gave up 5 bases; unmatched junction bases: 1. Looked up from germline, CDR1 is SNHLY and CDR2 is FYNNEI. The CDR3 is CASSGDRGETQYF. In DNA form, the CDR3 reads TGTGCCAGCAGTGGGGACAGGGGCGAGACCCAGTACTTC.

The V call is TRBV10-3, the J call TRBJ2-1; 11 nucleotides match TRBD2. The CDR3 extends over 15 amino acids. The V gene end was trimmed by 3 bases and the J gene end by 7 bases; junction bases not matched to a gene: 5. Germline V gene data show CDR1 as ENHRY and CDR2 as SYGVKD. This CDR3 is CAISDLAGGPNEQFF. CDR3 coding DNA: TGTGCCATCAGTGATTTAGCGGGAGGGCCTAATGAGCAGTTCTTC.

This chain connects TRBV7-2 to TRBJ2-5; tentative D call: TRBD2 (5 bases). This CDR3 comprises 17 residues. CDR1 is SGHTA and CDR2 is FQGNSA in the germline V gene. The germline V and J ends were trimmed by 1 base and 1 base, with 16 bases remaining between them. CDR3 sequence (DNA): TGTGCCAGCAGCTTAGGCCCCCGAGGGCAGAGCCAAGAGACCCAGTACTTC. Residues: CASSLGPRGQSQETQYF.

The chain joins TRBV27 to TRBJ2-7, with TRBD2 matching over 9 bases. The trim removed 5 bases at V and 3 bases at J, leaving 8 bases unmatched. CDR1 is MNHEY and CDR2 is SMNVEV in the germline V gene (reference sequence). The CDR3 covers 15 residues. DNA of the CDR3: TGTGCCAGCAGTCCCGAGCTAGCGGGGAGCTACGAGCAGTACTTC. Protein product: CASSPELAGSYEQYF.

This chain connects TRBV5-1 to TRBJ1-2; 7 bases match TRBD1. The CDR3 is 15 residues long. Germline CDR1 and CDR2: SGHRS and YFSETQ. V shed 4 bases, J shed 2 bases, and the junction held 8 bases outside the gene matches. The CDR3 sequence is CASSPSTGLNYGYTF. CDR3 coding DNA: TGCGCCAGCAGCCCGTCGACAGGGCTCAACTATGGCTACACCTTC. Complete variable domain (other parts from reference TRBV5-1 and TRBJ1-2): KAGVTQTPRYLIKTRGQQVTLSCSPISGHRSVSWYQQTPGQGLQFLFEYFSETQRNKGNFPGRFSGRQFSNSRSEMNVSTLELGDSALYLCASSPSTGLNYGYTFGSGTRLTVV.

The chain employs TRBV9 and TRBJ2-5; 8 bases line up with TRBD1. The CDR3 runs to 16 residues. The V and J ends lost 0 bases and 5 bases, in that order; junction bases with no gene match: 9. CDR1 and CDR2 (germline): SGDLS, YYNGEE. The CDR3 DNA is TGTGCCAGCAGCGTAGCTGGAGGCAGGGGGCGGGAGACCCAGTACTTC. Its protein is CASSVAGGRGRETQYF.

The rearrangement links TRBV7-2 to TRBJ1-1; D might be TRBD1 (5 bases). There are 16 residues in the CDR3. Trimming removed 4 bases from V and 8 bases from J, with 23 bases in between. Germline-derived CDR1 and CDR2 are SGHTA and FQGNSA. The chain's CDR3 is CASSSTPIDPRQEAFF. The CDR3 region has the DNA TGTGCCAGCAGCTCGACCCCGATCGACCCTCGACAGGAAGCTTTCTTT.

This clone was recorded a few times. The rearrangement joins TRBV5-1 to TRBJ1-1; 8 bases match TRBD1. The CDR3 is 14 residues long. The germline V gene encodes CDR1 SGHRS and CDR2 YFSETQ. V lost 4 bases to trimming and J lost 4 bases; unmatched junction nucleotides: 6. The CDR3 spells CASSGGQGTTEAFF. In nucleotides, the CDR3 is TGCGCCAGCAGCGGCGGACAGGGAACCACTGAAGCTTTCTTT.

With regard to this clone: This specimen includes other DNA sequences encoding the same CDR3. The V call is TRBV19, the J call TRBJ1-5, with TRBD1 matching over 8 bases. The CDR3 totals 14 residues. Germline CDR1 LNHDA, CDR2 SQIVND (reference sequence). Trimming took 5 bases from V and 6 from J; bases not matched to a gene: 6. The CDR3 protein is CASSASGGGQPQHF. In DNA, the CDR3 is TGTGCCAGTAGTGCTTCAGGGGGCGGTCAGCCCCAGCATTTT. The full variable domain, its missing parts supplied by reference TRBV19 and TRBJ1-5, is DGGITQSPKYLFRKEGQNVTLSCEQNLNHDAMYWYRQDPGQGLRLIYYSQIVNDFQKGDIAEGYSVSREKKESFPLTVTSAQKNPTAFYLCASSASGGGQPQHFGDGTRLSIL.

The chain is built from TRBV28 and TRBJ1-4; D remains unclear. CDR1 MDHEN and CDR2 SYDVKM come from the germline V gene. This CDR3 is built from 13 residues. V lost 10 bases and J 5 bases, leaving 14 bases between the germline ends. The CDR3 bases are TGTGCCATCCTCCCCGGAGCGAATGAAAAACTGTTTTTT. The encoded protein is CAILPGANEKLFF.

The chain recombines TRBV5-1 with TRBJ1-6; 9 positions match TRBD1. With 5 bases clipped from V and 8 bases from J, the junction kept 5 bases outside the gene matches. The CDR3 consists of 14 residues. CDR1 is SGHRS, CDR2 YFSETQ, per germline. The CDR3 protein is CASRPGQGDSPLHF. As DNA, the CDR3 is TGCGCCAGCAGACCGGGACAGGGTGATTCACCCCTCCACTTT.

The chain has TRBV29-1 and TRBJ2-1, with D perhaps TRBD2 (7 bases). Trimming stripped 8 bases from V and 1 base from J, with 12 bases between. Germline V gene data show CDR1 as SQVTM and CDR2 as ANQGSEA. This CDR3 region has 13 residues. The CDR3 coding sequence is TGCAGCCCACAGGGAGGGTCCTACAATGAGCAGTTCTTC. This codes for CSPQGGSYNEQFF.

The chain carries TRBV9 and TRBJ2-3; D is ambiguous. The CDR3 spans 16 residues. Trimming cost V 0 bases and J 0 bases, with 11 bases left between them. Germline CDR1 reads SGDLS; CDR2 reads YYNGEE. The CDR3 DNA sequence: TGTGCCAGCAGCGTAGGCGGCGGCCCAAGCACAGATACGCAGTATTTT. Translating gives CASSVGGGPSTDTQYF.

CDR3 sequence (DNA): TGCGCCAGCAGCTTGGCCACGGGACTAGCGCTCGAGCAGTACTTC. Amino acid sequence: CASSLATGLALEQYF. This chain connects TRBV5-1 to TRBJ2-7; 10 bases agree with TRBD2. V lost 0 bases and J lost 6; bases outside the gene matches: 6. This CDR3 is built from 15 residues. Per the germline V gene, CDR1 is SGHRS and CDR2 is YFSETQ.

V gene TRBV13 combines with J gene TRBJ2-1; 14 bases line up with TRBD2. Losses at the gene ends were 5 bases for V and 2 bases for J; bases not matched to a gene: 8. In germline, CDR1 is PRHDT, CDR2 FYEKMQ (reference sequence). CDR3 length: 18 amino acids. CDR3 loop: CASSPGLAGESAYNEQFF. CDR3 nucleotide sequence: TGTGCCAGCAGCCCGGGACTAGCGGGAGAATCCGCCTACAATGAGCAGTTCTTC.

The chain joins TRBV2 to TRBJ1-2; 11 positions match TRBD1. J gave up 6 bases and V 9 bases, and 3 bases lay outside the gene matches. CDR3 length equals 12 residues. In germline, CDR1 is SNHLY, CDR2 FYNNEI. This CDR3 is CARGGQGDGYTF. In DNA form, the CDR3 reads TGTGCCAGGGGGGGACAGGGGGATGGCTACACCTTC. The full variable domain, rest sourced from reference TRBV2 and TRBJ1-2, is EPEVTQTPSHQVTQMGQEVILRCVPISNHLYFYWYRQILGQKVEFLVSFYNNEISEKSEIFDDQFSVERPDGSNFTLKIRSTKLEDSAMYFCARGGQGDGYTFGSGTRLTVV.

The chain has TRBV7-6 and TRBJ2-1; D gene unclear. Germline lookup yields CDR1 SGHVS and CDR2 FNYEAQ. This CDR3 spans 11 amino acids. The ends were cut back, 5 bases at V and 3 bases at J, with 2 bases in the middle. The CDR3 DNA reads TGTGCCAGCAGCCACTACAATGAGCAGTTCTTC. Translation: CASSHYNEQFF.

The V gene is TRBV5-1, the J gene TRBJ2-1, with TRBD2 matching 11 bases. Per germline, CDR1 SGHRS and CDR2 YFSETQ. The J segment lost 10 bases and the V segment lost 4 bases, leaving 10 bases of the junction unmatched. This CDR3 spans 15 amino acids. The CDR3 bases are TGCGCCAGCAGCGAAGGGACTAGCGGACAACAAGAGCAGTTCTTC. It is translated as CASSEGTSGQQEQFF.

This rearrangement joins TRBV5-1 to TRBJ2-3, with TRBD2 matching 10 bases. With 4 bases clipped from V and 0 bases from J, the junction kept 5 bases outside the gene matches. Per the germline V gene, CDR1 is SGHRS and CDR2 is YFSETQ. The CDR3 covers 16 residues. Here the CDR3 reads CASSGTTSGSTDTQYF. The CDR3 DNA is TGCGCCAGCAGCGGGACGACTAGCGGGAGCACAGATACGCAGTATTTT. Full variable domain (outside the CDR3, taken from reference TRBV5-1 and TRBJ2-3): KAGVTQTPRYLIKTRGQQVTLSCSPISGHRSVSWYQQTPGQGLQFLFEYFSETQRNKGNFPGRFSGRQFSNSRSEMNVSTLELGDSALYLCASSGTTSGSTDTQYFGPGTRLTVL.

The rearrangement links TRBV30 to TRBJ1-2; 7 bases align to TRBD1. Germline lookup yields CDR1 GTSNPN and CDR2 SVGIG (reference sequence). V shed 7 bases, J shed 8 bases, and the junction held 10 bases outside the gene matches. The CDR3 loop spans 12 amino acids. The CDR3 nucleotides are TGTGCCTTGGACAGGAGTAGGGGGGGCTACACCTTC. It translates to CALDRSRGGYTF. Complete variable domain (other parts from reference TRBV30 and TRBJ1-2): SQTIHQWPATLVQPVGSPLSLECTVEGTSNPNLYWYRQAAGRGLQLLFYSVGIGQISSEVPQNLSASRPQDRQFILSSKKLLLSDSGFYLCALDRSRGGYTFGSGTRLTVV.

The rearrangement joins TRBV7-2 to TRBJ2-1; the match to TRBD2 covers 14 bases. Per germline, CDR1 SGHTA and CDR2 FQGNSA. J lost 7 bases, V lost 5 bases, and 10 bases had no gene match. The CDR3 sequence is 17 residues long. The CDR3 protein is CASSIWTSGGPRNEQFF. The CDR3 DNA reads TGTGCCAGCAGCATATGGACTAGCGGGGGGCCTAGGAATGAGCAGTTCTTC. Using reference TRBV7-2 and TRBJ2-1 for the parts outside the CDR3, the full variable domain is GAGVSQSPSNKVTEKGKDVELRCDPISGHTALYWYRQSLGQGLEFLIYFQGNSAPDKSGLPSDRFSAERTGGSVSTLTIQRTQQEDSAVYLCASSIWTSGGPRNEQFFGPGTRLTVL.

V usage is TRBV11-3 and J usage is TRBJ2-5, with 11 bases that match TRBD2. V gave up 5 bases and J gave up 1 base; unmatched junction bases: 6. Germline V gives CDR1 SGHNT, CDR2 YENEEA. The CDR3 is made up of 16 amino acids. The CDR3 DNA sequence: TGTGCCAGCAGCCTCTGGGGACTAGCGGTCCAAGAGACCCAGTACTTC. Its protein product is CASSLWGLAVQETQYF.